These 17 T cell receptor beta chains were all obtained from the same sample, sequenced in a study of vaccination and CD4 T cells after COVID-19. Noted treatment: roughly 10-day PBMC culture with coronavirus spike peptide pools or control peptides (ViraFEST assay). Sequencing of DNA taken from cultured CD4+ T cells relied on the Oncomine TCR Beta short-read assay. TCRdb independently ran MiXCR on the PCR reads; one entry per CDR3 protein. The sample carries tens of thousands of distinct CDR3 sequences, about half recorded once. For these receptors, no antigen is known. Input material: CD4+ T cells from blood, cultured in vitro. Receptors were obtained from a human donor who had recovered from COVID-19.

This sequence joins TRBV19 and TRBJ2-5, with a weak D call TRBD2 (7 bases). Trimming took off 3 bases at V and 4 bases at J, with 15 bases between the two ends. This CDR3 region has 15 residues. CDR1 LNHDA and CDR2 SQIVND come from the germline V gene (reference sequence). The CDR3 DNA reads as TGTGCCAGTAGTATCGGACGGGGGGCGCGAGAGACCCAGTACTTC. This gives the protein CASSIGRGARETQYF.

A remark on this clonotype: At one end the junction does not follow the germline gene, possibly because of a read error. The chain carries TRBV7-7 and TRBJ2-3, with a tentative D call TRBD2 (6 bases). Germline values: CDR1 SSHAT, CDR2 FNYEAQ (reference sequence). The CDR3 covers 13 residues. This CDR3 reads CASSLAEADTQYF. The CDR3 coding sequence is TGTGCTAGCAGCTTAGCGGAGGCAGATACGCAGTATTTT. The full variable domain, rest sourced from reference TRBV7-7 and TRBJ2-3, is GAGVSQSPRYKVTKRGQDVTLRCDPISSHATLYWYQQALGQGPEFLTYFNYEAQPDKSGLPSDRFSAERPEGSISTLTIQRTEQRDSAMYRCASSLAEADTQYFGPGTRLTVL.

This clonotype was recorded a few times. This chain uses TRBV19 with TRBJ1-2; D unclear. Per the germline V gene, CDR1 is LNHDA and CDR2 is SQIVND (reference sequence). Trimming pared 0 bases from V and 2 bases from J, leaving 13 bases between. The length of the CDR3 is 16 residues. The CDR3 nucleotides are TGTGCCAGTAGTATAGATCAAACAGCTACCAACTATGGCTACACCTTC. It translates to CASSIDQTATNYGYTF.

This clonotype was found a few times. V and J are TRBV12-3 or TRBV12-4 and TRBJ1-2; D may be TRBD1 (5 bases). This CDR3 spans 14 amino acids. Trimming stripped 7 bases from V and 0 bases from J, with 12 bases between. The CDR3 here is CASTGTATNYGYTF. In DNA, the CDR3 is TGTGCCAGCACAGGGACGGCGACTAACTATGGCTACACCTTC.

This clonotype is a singleton in its sample. The rearrangement uses TRBV7-2 and TRBJ2-3; tentative D call: TRBD1 (6 bases). V lost 1 base and J lost 3, with 8 bases in between. Looked up from germline, CDR1 is SGHTA and CDR2 is FQGNSA. CDR3 length equals 14 residues. CDR3 amino acids: CASSLGGPTDTQYF. DNA for the CDR3: TGTGCCAGCAGCTTAGGGGGGCCGACAGATACGCAGTATTTT.

The rearrangement joins TRBV7-6 to TRBJ1-2; 7 bases fit TRBD1. Germline values: CDR1 SGHVS, CDR2 FNYEAQ. The ends lost 5 bases at V and 9 bases at J; junction bases unmatched: 9. The CDR3 runs to 13 residues. For the CDR3, the DNA is TGTGCCAGCAGCCCCCGACAGGGTGAGAGCTACACCTTC. Translating gives CASSPRQGESYTF. The variable domain in full, completed from reference TRBV7-6 and TRBJ1-2, reads GAGVSQSPRYKVTKRGQDVALRCDPISGHVSLYWYRQALGQGPEFLTYFNYEAQQDKSGLPNDRFSAERPEGSISTLTIQRTEQRDSAMYRCASSPRQGESYTFGSGTRLTVV.

This chain joins TRBV7-6 and TRBJ1-2, with 9 bases fitting TRBD1. Trimming at V came to 5 bases and at J to 4 bases, leaving 5 bases not matched to a gene. Germline values: CDR1 SGHVS, CDR2 FNYEAQ. This CDR3 is 14 amino acids long. CDR3: CASSPGTGSYGYTF. CDR3 nucleotide sequence: TGTGCCAGCAGCCCCGGGACAGGGAGCTATGGCTACACCTTC.

There are a few counts of this clonotype. The junction departs from the called germline gene at one end, perhaps through a read error. This chain connects TRBV20-1 to TRBJ1-1; no clear D gene. Germline-derived CDR1 and CDR2 are DFQATT and SNEGSKA (reference sequence). The length of the CDR3 is 13 residues. The CDR3 coding sequence is TGCAGTGCTAGAGTAGGAGGTGGGCGCGGACCATACTTT. This encodes CSARVGGGRGPYF.

This clonotype was seen once. The chain employs TRBV2 and TRBJ2-1, with 9 positions matching TRBD2. Germline CDR1 is SNHLY and CDR2 is FYNNEI. V was clipped by 7 bases and J by 9 bases; unmatched bases: 16. The CDR3 totals 16 residues. The DNA of the CDR3 is TGTGCCAGCATTTCTCTAGCGGGATCACTTAGCGGTGAGCAGTTCTTC. This translates into CASISLAGSLSGEQFF.

In this sample, this clonotype turned up a few times. The chain recombines TRBV14 with TRBJ2-2; the match to TRBD1 covers 10 bases. Germline CDR1 is SGHDN and CDR2 is FVKESK. The CDR3 contains 16 residues. The V gene end was trimmed by 4 bases and the J gene end by 9 bases; junction bases not matched to a gene: 11. CDR3: CASSLDPGQGDRELFF. In DNA form, the CDR3 reads TGTGCCAGCAGCCTTGACCCAGGACAGGGGGATCGGGAGCTGTTTTTT.

This clonotype was seen more than once but under ten times. This chain links TRBV6-1 with TRBJ2-7; 7 bases are a match to TRBD2. Losses at the gene ends were 2 bases for V and 9 bases for J; bases not matched to a gene: 16. CDR1 and CDR2 from the germline V gene are MNHNS and SASEGT. The CDR3 is 16 residues long. The CDR3: CASSEYGGRTHRGQYF. DNA of the CDR3: TGTGCCAGCAGTGAATATGGCGGGAGAACCCATCGTGGGCAGTACTTC.

The chain uses TRBV5-1 and TRBJ2-1; 9 bases align to TRBD2. The CDR3 sequence is 15 residues long. CDR1 is SGHRS, CDR2 YFSETQ, per germline. Losses at the gene ends were 4 bases for V and 8 bases for J; bases not matched to a gene: 10. This CDR3 is CASSPPTLAGYEQFF. CDR3 DNA sequence: TGCGCCAGCAGCCCCCCGACTCTAGCGGGATATGAGCAGTTCTTC.

The chain carries TRBV6-5 and TRBJ2-5; D is perhaps TRBD1 (6 bases). Germline CDR1 reads MNHEY; CDR2 reads SVGAGI. This CDR3 comprises 18 residues. Trimming shortened V by 4 bases and J by 4 bases, and 25 bases separated the two germline ends. The CDR3 coding sequence is TGTGCCAGCAGTTCCCCAGGATTTGGGCTCAGGGGTGGAGAGACCCAGTACTTC. Its translation is CASSSPGFGLRGGETQYF.

A few counts support this clonotype. The DNA for the CDR3 is TGTGCCAGCAGTTTCGGGAGGGCCTTTGAGCAGTTCTTC. This encodes CASSFGRAFEQFF. The rearrangement joins TRBV12-3 or TRBV12-4 to TRBJ2-1, with TRBD2 identical over 8 bases. The CDR3 spans 13 residues. V was pared by 3 bases and J by 9 bases, with 4 bases of the junction left unmatched.

The chain is built from TRBV5-1 and TRBJ2-1; D might be TRBD2 (5 bases). V was shortened by 0 bases and J by 1 base, with 5 bases between the two germline ends. The germline V gene encodes CDR1 SGHRS and CDR2 YFSETQ. The CDR3 covers 14 residues. The DNA for the CDR3 is TGCGCCAGCAGCTTGGGAGGGTCCTACAATGAGCAGTTCTTC. Its translation: CASSLGGSYNEQFF.

V is TRBV6-1 and J is TRBJ1-3; possibly TRBD1 for D (6 bases). Trimming pared 7 bases from V and 0 bases from J, leaving 19 bases between. There are 17 residues in the CDR3. Germline V gene sequence: CDR1 MNHNS, CDR2 SASEGT. The CDR3 loop is CASKGGLLLNSGNTIYF. Written as DNA, the CDR3 is TGTGCCAGCAAGGGGGGCCTACTACTTAACTCTGGAAACACCATATATTTT.

The table lists this clonotype with a few counts. The chain carries TRBV2 and TRBJ2-1; D may be TRBD2 (7 bases). Germline V gene data show CDR1 as SNHLY and CDR2 as FYNNEI. The CDR3 is 13 amino acids. The V and J ends lost 7 bases and 6 bases respectively, with 13 bases between them. The CDR3 loop reads CASTVRGGNEQFF. The CDR3 nucleotides are TGTGCCAGCACCGTGAGGGGGGGCAATGAGCAGTTCTTC.